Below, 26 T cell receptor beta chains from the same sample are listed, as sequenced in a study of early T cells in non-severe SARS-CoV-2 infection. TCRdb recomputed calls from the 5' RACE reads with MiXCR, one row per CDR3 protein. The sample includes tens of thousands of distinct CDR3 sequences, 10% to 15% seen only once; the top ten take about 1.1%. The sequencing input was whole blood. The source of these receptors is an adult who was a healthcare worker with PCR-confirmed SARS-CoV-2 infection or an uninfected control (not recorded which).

The CDR3, as DNA: TGTGCCAGCAGCCAAGATCCCCTCGTTGACCCCTCCTACGAGCAGTACTTC. It codes for CASSQDPLVDPSYEQYF. The chain carries TRBV3-1 and TRBJ2-7, with D uncertain. Trimming left V 0 bases short and J 0 bases short, with 15 bases between. The germline CDR1 and CDR2 sequences are LGHDT and YNNKEL (reference sequence). The CDR3 has 17 amino acids.

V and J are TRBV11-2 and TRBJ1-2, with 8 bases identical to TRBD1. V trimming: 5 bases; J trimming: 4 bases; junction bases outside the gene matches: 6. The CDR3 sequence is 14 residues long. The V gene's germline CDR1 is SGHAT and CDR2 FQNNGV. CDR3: CASSPRTGTYGYTF. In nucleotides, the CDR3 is TGTGCCAGCAGCCCCCGGACAGGGACCTATGGCTACACCTTC. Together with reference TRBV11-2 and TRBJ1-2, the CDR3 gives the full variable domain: EAGVAQSPRYKIIEKRQSVAFWCNPISGHATLYWYQQILGQGPKLLIQFQNNGVVDDSQLPKDRFSAERLKGVDSTLKIQPAKLEDSAVYLCASSPRTGTYGYTFGSGTRLTVV.

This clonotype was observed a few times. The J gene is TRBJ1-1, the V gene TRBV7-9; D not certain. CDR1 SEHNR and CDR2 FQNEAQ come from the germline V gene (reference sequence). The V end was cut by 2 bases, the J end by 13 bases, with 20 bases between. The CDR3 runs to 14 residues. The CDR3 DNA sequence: TGTGCCAGCAGCTTAATGCAGGTAGGGTCCGAGCATTTCTTT. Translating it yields CASSLMQVGSEHFF. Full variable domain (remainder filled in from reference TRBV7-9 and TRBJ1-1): DTGVSQNPRHKITKRGQNVTFRCDPISEHNRLYWYRQTLGQGPEFLTYFQNEAQLEKSRLLSDRFSAERPKGSFSTLEIQRTEQGDSAMYLCASSLMQVGSEHFFGQGTRLTVV.

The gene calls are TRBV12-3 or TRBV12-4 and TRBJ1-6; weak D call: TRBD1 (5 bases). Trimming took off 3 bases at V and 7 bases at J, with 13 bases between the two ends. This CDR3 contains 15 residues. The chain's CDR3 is CASSFSGKGNSPLHF. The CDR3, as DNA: TGTGCCAGCAGTTTCTCAGGGAAGGGAAATTCACCCCTCCACTTT.

The CDR3 sequence is CASSFQGFGNEQFF. DNA of the CDR3: TGTGCCAGCAGCTTTCAAGGGTTCGGCAATGAGCAGTTCTTC. The chain combines TRBV7-9 with TRBJ2-1, with unresolved D. Per germline, CDR1 SEHNR and CDR2 FQNEAQ (reference sequence). The V and J ends lost 3 bases and 6 bases respectively, with 12 bases between them. The CDR3 length is 14 residues.

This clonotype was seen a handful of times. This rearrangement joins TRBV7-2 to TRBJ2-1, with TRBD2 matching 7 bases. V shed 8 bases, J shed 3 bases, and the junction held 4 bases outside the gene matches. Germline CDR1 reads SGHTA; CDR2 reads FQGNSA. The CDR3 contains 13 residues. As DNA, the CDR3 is TGTGCCAGCTCTAGCGGAGGCTACAATGAGCAGTTCTTC. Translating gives CASSSGGYNEQFF.

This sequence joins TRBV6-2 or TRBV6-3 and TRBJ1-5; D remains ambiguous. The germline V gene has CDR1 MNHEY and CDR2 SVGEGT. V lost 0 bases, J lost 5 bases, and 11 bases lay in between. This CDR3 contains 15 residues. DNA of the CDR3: TGTGCCAGCAGTTACTCAGGACGTTACCATCAGCCCCAGCATTTT. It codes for CASSYSGRYHQPQHF.

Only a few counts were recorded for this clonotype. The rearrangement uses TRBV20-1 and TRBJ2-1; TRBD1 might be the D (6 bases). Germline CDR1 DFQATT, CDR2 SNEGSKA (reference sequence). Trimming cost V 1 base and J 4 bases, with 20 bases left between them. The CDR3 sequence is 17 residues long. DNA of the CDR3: TGCAGTGCTAGAGCCCTCCCCTACAGGGTCCGATACAATGAGCAGTTCTTC. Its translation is CSARALPYRVRYNEQFF.

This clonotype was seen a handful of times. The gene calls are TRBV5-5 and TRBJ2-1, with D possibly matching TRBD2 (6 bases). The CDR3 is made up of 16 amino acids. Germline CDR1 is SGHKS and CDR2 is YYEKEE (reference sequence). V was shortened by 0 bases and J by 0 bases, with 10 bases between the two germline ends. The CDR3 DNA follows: TGTGCCAGCAGCTTGGTAGCGGACCTCTCCTACAATGAGCAGTTCTTC. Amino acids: CASSLVADLSYNEQFF.

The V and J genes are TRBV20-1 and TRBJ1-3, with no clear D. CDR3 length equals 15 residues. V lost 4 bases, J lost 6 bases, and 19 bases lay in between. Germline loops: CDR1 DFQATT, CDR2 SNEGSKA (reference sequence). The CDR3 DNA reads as TGCAGTGCTACCTTGCCGGACGGGCCCGAAAACACCATATATTTT. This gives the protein CSATLPDGPENTIYF.

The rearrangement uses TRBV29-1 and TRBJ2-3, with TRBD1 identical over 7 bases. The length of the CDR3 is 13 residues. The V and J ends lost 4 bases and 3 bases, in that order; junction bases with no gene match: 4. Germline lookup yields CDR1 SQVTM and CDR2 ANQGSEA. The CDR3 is CSVGQGATDTQYF. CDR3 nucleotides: TGCAGCGTTGGACAGGGAGCGACAGATACGCAGTATTTT.

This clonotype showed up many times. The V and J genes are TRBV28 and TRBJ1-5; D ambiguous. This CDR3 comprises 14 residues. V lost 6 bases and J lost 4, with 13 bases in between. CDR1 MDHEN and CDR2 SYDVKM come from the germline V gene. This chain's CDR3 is CASRIPGVNQPQHF. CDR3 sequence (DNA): TGTGCCAGCAGGATACCGGGAGTAAATCAGCCCCAGCATTTT.

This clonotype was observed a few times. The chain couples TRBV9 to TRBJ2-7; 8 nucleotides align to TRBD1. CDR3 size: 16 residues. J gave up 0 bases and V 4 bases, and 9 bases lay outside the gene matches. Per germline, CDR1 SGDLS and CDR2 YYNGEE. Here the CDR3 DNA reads TGTGCCAGCAGCCCAAAGGGACAGGCGTTCTCCTACGAGCAGTACTTC. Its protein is CASSPKGQAFSYEQYF.

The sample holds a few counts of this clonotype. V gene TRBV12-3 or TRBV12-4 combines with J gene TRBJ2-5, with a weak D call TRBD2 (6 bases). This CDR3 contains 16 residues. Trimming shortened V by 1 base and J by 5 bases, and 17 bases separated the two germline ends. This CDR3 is CASSLGHRTKGETQYF. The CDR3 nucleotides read TGTGCCAGCAGTTTAGGACACCGGACTAAGGGGGAGACCCAGTACTTC.

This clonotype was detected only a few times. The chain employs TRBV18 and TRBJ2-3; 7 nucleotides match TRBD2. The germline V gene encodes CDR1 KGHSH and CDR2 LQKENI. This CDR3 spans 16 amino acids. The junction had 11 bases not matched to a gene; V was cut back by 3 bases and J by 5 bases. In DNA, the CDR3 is TGTGCCAGCTCACCGCCAGCGGCGGGAGTGGGAGATACGCAGTATTTT. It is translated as CASSPPAAGVGDTQYF.

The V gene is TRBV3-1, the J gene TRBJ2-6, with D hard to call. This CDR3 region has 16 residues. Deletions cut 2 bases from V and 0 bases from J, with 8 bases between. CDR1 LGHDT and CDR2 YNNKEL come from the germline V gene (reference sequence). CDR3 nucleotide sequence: TGTGCCAGCAGCCAACCGAGTAGCTCTGGGGCCAACGTCCTGACTTTC. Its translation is CASSQPSSSGANVLTF.

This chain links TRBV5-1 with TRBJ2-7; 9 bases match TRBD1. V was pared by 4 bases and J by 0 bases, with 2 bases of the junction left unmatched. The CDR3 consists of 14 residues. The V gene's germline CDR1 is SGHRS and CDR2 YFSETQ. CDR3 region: CASSPTGGSYEQYF. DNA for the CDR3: TGCGCCAGCAGCCCGACAGGGGGCTCCTACGAGCAGTACTTC. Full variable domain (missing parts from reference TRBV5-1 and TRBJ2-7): KAGVTQTPRYLIKTRGQQVTLSCSPISGHRSVSWYQQTPGQGLQFLFEYFSETQRNKGNFPGRFSGRQFSNSRSEMNVSTLELGDSALYLCASSPTGGSYEQYFGPGTRLTVT.

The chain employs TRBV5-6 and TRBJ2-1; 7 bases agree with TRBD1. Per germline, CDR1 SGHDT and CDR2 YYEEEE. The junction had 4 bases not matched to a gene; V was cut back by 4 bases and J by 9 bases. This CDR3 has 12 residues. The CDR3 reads CASSHTGAEQFF. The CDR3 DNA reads TGTGCCAGCAGCCATACAGGGGCTGAGCAGTTCTTC.

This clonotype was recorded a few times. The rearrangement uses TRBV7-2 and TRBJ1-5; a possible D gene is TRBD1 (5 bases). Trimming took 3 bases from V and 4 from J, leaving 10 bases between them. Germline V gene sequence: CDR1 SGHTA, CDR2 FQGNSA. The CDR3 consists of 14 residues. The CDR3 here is CASSLGQKNQPQHF. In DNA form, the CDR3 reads TGTGCCAGCAGCTTGGGGCAGAAGAATCAGCCCCAGCATTTT.

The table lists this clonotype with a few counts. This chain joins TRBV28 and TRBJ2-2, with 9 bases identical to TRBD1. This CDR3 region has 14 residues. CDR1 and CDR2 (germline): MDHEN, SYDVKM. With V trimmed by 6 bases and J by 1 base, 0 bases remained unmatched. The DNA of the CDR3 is TGTGCCAGCAGGGGACAGGGGAACACCGGGGAGCTGTTTTTT. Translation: CASRGQGNTGELFF.

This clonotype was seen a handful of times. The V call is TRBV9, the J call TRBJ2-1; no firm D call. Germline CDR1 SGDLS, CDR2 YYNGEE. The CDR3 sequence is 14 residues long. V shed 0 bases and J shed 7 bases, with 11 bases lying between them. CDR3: CASSVAPVGNEQFF. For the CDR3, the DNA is TGTGCCAGCAGCGTAGCGCCGGTGGGGAATGAGCAGTTCTTC.

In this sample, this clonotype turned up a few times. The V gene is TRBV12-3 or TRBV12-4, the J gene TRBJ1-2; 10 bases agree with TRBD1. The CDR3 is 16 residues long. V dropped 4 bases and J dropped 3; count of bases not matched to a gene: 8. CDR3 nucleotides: TGTGCCAGCAGTTCTCACGAGACAGGGGGCGACTATGGCTACACCTTC. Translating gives CASSSHETGGDYGYTF.

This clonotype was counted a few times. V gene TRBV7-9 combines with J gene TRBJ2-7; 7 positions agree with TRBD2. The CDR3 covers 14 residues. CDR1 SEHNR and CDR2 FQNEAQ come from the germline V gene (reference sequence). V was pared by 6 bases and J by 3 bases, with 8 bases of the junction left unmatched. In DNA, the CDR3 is TGTGCCAGCAGTCAGTCACTAGCGCACTACGAGCAGTACTTC. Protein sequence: CASSQSLAHYEQYF.

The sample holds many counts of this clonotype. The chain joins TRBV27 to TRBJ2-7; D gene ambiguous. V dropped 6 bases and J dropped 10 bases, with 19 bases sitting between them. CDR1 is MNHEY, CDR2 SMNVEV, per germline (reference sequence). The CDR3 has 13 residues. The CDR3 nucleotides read TGTGCCAGCAGCGCGATACCGAATACCGATCAGTACTTC. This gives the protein CASSAIPNTDQYF.

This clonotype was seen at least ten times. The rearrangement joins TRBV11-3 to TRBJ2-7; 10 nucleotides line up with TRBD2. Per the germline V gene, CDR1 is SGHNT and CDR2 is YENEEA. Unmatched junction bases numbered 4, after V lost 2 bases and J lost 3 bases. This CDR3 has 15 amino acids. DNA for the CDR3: TGTGCCAGCAGCTTACTAGCGGGAGAGAGCTACGAGCAGTACTTC. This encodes CASSLLAGESYEQYF. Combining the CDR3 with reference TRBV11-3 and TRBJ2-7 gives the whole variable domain EAGVVQSPRYKIIEKKQPVAFWCNPISGHNTLYWYLQNLGQGPELLIRYENEEAVDDSQLPKDRFSAERLKGVDSTLKIQPAELGDSAVYLCASSLLAGESYEQYFGPGTRLTVT.

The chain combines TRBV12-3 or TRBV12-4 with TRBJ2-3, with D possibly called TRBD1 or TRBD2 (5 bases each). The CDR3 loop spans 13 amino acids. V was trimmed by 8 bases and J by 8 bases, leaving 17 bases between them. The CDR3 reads CASGYSLGGTQYF. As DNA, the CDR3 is TGTGCCAGCGGATATTCCCTTGGGGGTACGCAGTATTTT.